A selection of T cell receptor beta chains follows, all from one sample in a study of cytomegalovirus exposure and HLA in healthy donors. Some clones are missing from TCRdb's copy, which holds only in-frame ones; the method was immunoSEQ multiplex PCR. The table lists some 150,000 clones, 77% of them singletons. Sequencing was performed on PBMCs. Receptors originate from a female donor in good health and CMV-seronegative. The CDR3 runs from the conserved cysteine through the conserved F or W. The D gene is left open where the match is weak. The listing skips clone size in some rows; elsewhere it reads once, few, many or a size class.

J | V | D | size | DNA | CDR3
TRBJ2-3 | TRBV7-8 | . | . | TGTGCCAGCAGCCCTGGGGGGACCACAGATACGCAGTATTTT | CASSPGGTTDTQYF
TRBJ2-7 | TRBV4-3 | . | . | TGCGCCAGCAGCCAAGATCCGGGATATTCCCCCTACGAGCAGTACTTC | CASSQDPGYSPYEQYF
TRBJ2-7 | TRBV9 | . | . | TGTGCCAGCAGCGCCTCCTACGGGCAGTACTTC | CASSASYGQYF
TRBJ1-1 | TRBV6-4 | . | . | TGTGCCAGCAGAAAACAGGGTAACACTGAAGCTTTCTTT | CASRKQGNTEAFF
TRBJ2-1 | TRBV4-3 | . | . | TGCGCCAGCAGCCAAGATTGGCGGGTGAGCTACAATGAGCAGTTCTTC | CASSQDWRVSYNEQFF
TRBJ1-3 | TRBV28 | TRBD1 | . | TGTGCCAGCAGCCGGACAGGTGACGGAAACACCATATATTTT | CASSRTGDGNTIYF
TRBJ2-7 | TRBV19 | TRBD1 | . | TGTGCCAGTAGGTCCGGGACAGCTTCCTACGAGCAGTACTTC | CASRSGTASYEQYF
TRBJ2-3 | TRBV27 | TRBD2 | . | TGTGCCAGCAGTTGGGTATCGGGTAGGGGCCTAGCGGGAGAGTCAGATACGCAGTATTTT | CASSWVSGRGLAGESDTQYF
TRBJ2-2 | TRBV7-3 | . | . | TGTGCCAGCAGCGAACAGGGATGGGGCGGGGAGCTGTTTTTT | CASSEQGWGGELFF
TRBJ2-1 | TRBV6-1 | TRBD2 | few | TGTGCCAGCAGTGACCGGGGACTAGCGGGAGCCTCCTACAATGAGCAGTTCTTC | CASSDRGLAGASYNEQFF
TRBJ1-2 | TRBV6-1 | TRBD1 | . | TGTGCCAGCAGTGGACAGGGGGCGGTCAACTATGGCTACACCTTC | CASSGQGAVNYGYTF
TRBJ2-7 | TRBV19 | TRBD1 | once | TGTGCCAGTACGGGGACAGGGAGTTCCTACGAGCAGTACTTC | CASTGTGSSYEQYF
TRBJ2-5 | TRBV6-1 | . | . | TGTGCCAGCAGGGGGGGGGACAGGAACCAAGAGACCCAGTACTTC | CASRGGDRNQETQYF